This passage covers 28 T cell receptor beta chains from one sample sequenced in a study of cytomegalovirus exposure and HLA in healthy donors. 13 Jbeta primers and 60 Vbeta primers were used for the PCR. TCRdb's table, derived via immunoSEQ multiplex PCR, lists solely in-frame clones and lacks some. Seen here are 150,000 to 200,000 clones, roughly four fifths observed once, and the top ten hold approximately 2.1%. The sample comprised PBMCs. These receptors all stem from a woman in her twenties or thirties in good health and CMV-seropositive.

Points on this clone: Other DNA sequences in the sample encode the same CDR3. The CDR3 spells CASSLRGTGELFF. In DNA form, the CDR3 reads TGTGCCAGCAGCTTAAGGGGAACCGGGGAGCTGTTTTTT. The chain has TRBV7-2 and TRBJ2-2; possible D gene TRBD1, 5 bases. Germline V gene sequence: CDR1 SGHTA, CDR2 FQGNSA. V was clipped by 2 bases and J by 5 bases, with 6 bases between them. The length of the CDR3 is 13 residues.

The V and J genes are TRBV2 and TRBJ2-3, with 12 bases lining up with TRBD1. Trimming cost V 7 bases and J 6 bases; bases outside gene matches: 5. This CDR3 has 14 residues. Germline CDR1 SNHLY, CDR2 FYNNEI. The CDR3 loop is CASNRDRGLDTQYF. DNA for the CDR3: TGTGCCAGCAACCGGGACAGGGGGCTGGATACGCAGTATTTT. Combining the CDR3 with reference TRBV2 and TRBJ2-3 gives the whole variable domain EPEVTQTPSHQVTQMGQEVILRCVPISNHLYFYWYRQILGQKVEFLVSFYNNEISEKSEIFDDQFSVERPDGSNFTLKIRSTKLEDSAMYFCASNRDRGLDTQYFGPGTRLTVL.

CDR3 sequence: CASSSTGALNQPQHF. DNA of the CDR3: TGCGCCAGCAGCTCGACAGGGGCCCTCAATCAGCCCCAGCATTTT. The chain links TRBV5-1 to TRBJ1-5, with 8 nucleotides matching TRBD1. Looked up from germline, CDR1 is SGHRS and CDR2 is YFSETQ. The CDR3 has 15 residues. J was trimmed by 3 bases and V by 3 bases; bases with no gene match: 5.

The chain employs TRBV5-6 and TRBJ2-2; TRBD2 agrees at 7 bases. Looked up from germline, CDR1 is SGHDT and CDR2 is YYEEEE. V gave up 2 bases and J gave up 0 bases; unmatched junction bases: 4. The CDR3 is made up of 16 amino acids. The CDR3 DNA reads as TGTGCCAGCAGCTTTTGGGGGGGAGCGAACACCGGGGAGCTGTTTTTT. This translates into CASSFWGGANTGELFF. The full variable domain, rest sourced from reference TRBV5-6 and TRBJ2-2, is DAGVTQSPTHLIKTRGQQVTLRCSPKSGHDTVSWYQQALGQGPQFIFQYYEEEERQRGNFPDRFSGHQFPNYSSELNVNALLLGDSALYLCASSFWGGANTGELFFGEGSRLTVL.

The chain combines TRBV4-3 with TRBJ2-3; TRBD1 might be the D (6 bases). CDR1 and CDR2 from the germline V gene are LGHNA and YSLEER. Trimming cost V 0 bases and J 1 base, with 11 bases left between them. The CDR3 consists of 16 residues. The CDR3 sequence: CASSQDKAGGTDTQYF. The CDR3 nucleotides read TGCGCCAGCAGCCAAGATAAGGCAGGGGGCACAGATACGCAGTATTTT.

This clone was counted a few times. J is TRBJ1-5 and V is TRBV6-5, with D possibly TRBD1 on 6 matching bases. Germline V CDR1 and CDR2: MNHEY, SVGAGI. With 5 bases removed from V and 7 bases from J, the gap between germline ends came to 12 bases. The CDR3 spans 13 residues. The CDR3 nucleotides read TGTGCCAGCAGTACAGGGACCCAACAGCCCCAGCATTTT. It specifies CASSTGTQQPQHF.

The V and J genes are TRBV5-8 and TRBJ1-1; D not resolved. Trimming cost V 0 bases and J 4 bases, with 10 bases left between them. The CDR3 contains 14 residues. The germline V gene encodes CDR1 SGHTS and CDR2 YDEGEE. CDR3 residues: CASSLDGWSTEAFF. Written as DNA, the CDR3 is TGTGCCAGCAGCTTGGATGGTTGGAGCACTGAAGCTTTCTTT.

This sequence joins TRBV6-4 and TRBJ2-3, with 11 bases fitting TRBD2. V lost 6 bases to trimming and J lost 6 bases; unmatched junction nucleotides: 8. CDR1 and CDR2 (germline): MRHNA, SNTAGT. The length of the CDR3 is 15 residues. The CDR3 spells CASSSTSGSPDTQYF. The CDR3 bases are TGTGCCAGCAGCTCTACTAGCGGGAGCCCGGATACGCAGTATTTT.

The chain couples TRBV11-2 to TRBJ2-5; no clear D. V gave up 3 bases and J gave up 0 bases, with 5 bases separating them. From germline, CDR1 is SGHAT and CDR2 FQNNGV. This CDR3 comprises 13 residues. The CDR3 DNA is TGTGCCAGCAGCTTTCGGTACCAAGAGACCCAGTACTTC. Translating gives CASSFRYQETQYF.

With regard to this clone: This same CDR3 is encoded by further DNA sequences in the sample. J is TRBJ1-5 and V is TRBV28; possibly TRBD1 for D (5 bases). CDR3 length equals 15 residues. Trimming stripped 2 bases from V and 6 bases from J, with 14 bases between. Germline CDR1 reads MDHEN; CDR2 reads SYDVKM. The CDR3 DNA follows: TGTGCCAGCAGTTTAGATGGGCAGGGAGGTCAGCCCCAGCATTTT. It yields the protein CASSLDGQGGQPQHF. The variable domain in full, with the rest retrieved from reference TRBV28 and TRBJ1-5, is DVKVTQSSRYLVKRTGEKVFLECVQDMDHENMFWYRQDPGLGLRLIYFSYDVKMKEKGDIPEGYSVSREKKERFSLILESASTNQTSMYLCASSLDGQGGQPQHFGDGTRLSIL.

V usage is TRBV23-1 and J usage is TRBJ2-5, with TRBD1 identical over 7 bases. Being an ORF, TRBV23-1 has a function that is uncertain. V lost 11 bases and J lost 14; bases outside the gene matches: 11. This CDR3 is built from 10 residues. This CDR3 reads CAETGDRFYF. CDR3 bases: TGCGCCGAAACCGGGGACAGATTTTACTTC.

V usage is TRBV19 and J usage is TRBJ1-2, with D tentatively TRBD1 (6 bases). The V end lost 6 bases, the J end lost 4 bases, and 12 bases lay between the germline ends. This CDR3 is 13 amino acids long. Germline lookup yields CDR1 LNHDA and CDR2 SQIVND (reference sequence). DNA for the CDR3: TGTGCCAGTAGCTTAATACAGGGCTATGGCTACACCTTC. It codes for CASSLIQGYGYTF. The variable domain in full, completed from reference TRBV19 and TRBJ1-2, reads DGGITQSPKYLFRKEGQNVTLSCEQNLNHDAMYWYRQDPGQGLRLIYYSQIVNDFQKGDIAEGYSVSREKKESFPLTVTSAQKNPTAFYLCASSLIQGYGYTFGSGTRLTVV.

The genes are TRBV2 and TRBJ1-2; 7 nucleotides match TRBD1. The CDR3 loop spans 11 amino acids. Germline V gene sequence: CDR1 SNHLY, CDR2 FYNNEI. In nucleotides, the CDR3 is TGTGCTACCGGGACAGCCTATGGCTACACCTTC. It translates to CATGTAYGYTF.

The chain couples TRBV27 to TRBJ2-7; no reliable D call. The CDR3 consists of 13 residues. Between the trimmed V and J ends, which lost 5 bases and 2 bases, there was a span of 10 bases. CDR1 and CDR2 (germline): MNHEY, SMNVEV (reference sequence). The CDR3 DNA sequence: TGTGCCAGCAGTACATCCAACACCTACGAGCAGTACTTC. This encodes CASSTSNTYEQYF.

V usage is TRBV5-8 and J usage is TRBJ1-1; D gene ambiguous. Germline loops: CDR1 SGHTS, CDR2 YDEGEE. There are 15 residues in the CDR3. The ends were cut back, 7 bases at V and 1 base at J, with 17 bases in the middle. CDR3 nucleotides: TGTGCCAGCGTTTCTGTTCCGGTCAAGAACACTGAAGCTTTCTTT. Residues: CASVSVPVKNTEAFF. Full variable domain (rest looked up from reference TRBV5-8 and TRBJ1-1): EAGVTQSPTHLIKTRGQQATLRCSPISGHTSVYWYQQALGLGLQFLLWYDEGEERNRGNFPPRFSGRQFPNYSSELNVNALELEDSALYLCASVSVPVKNTEAFFGQGTRLTVV.

CDR3 loop: CASRLDTYNEQFF. CDR3 bases: TGTGCCAGCAGATTGGACACTTACAATGAGCAGTTCTTC. The V call is TRBV6-5, the J call TRBJ2-1; tentatively, D is TRBD1 (5 bases). Trimming removed 6 bases at V and 4 bases at J, with 10 bases between. The CDR3 consists of 13 residues. Germline V lookup: CDR1 MNHEY, CDR2 SVGAGI.

With respect to this clone: This sample includes further DNA sequences coding for the same CDR3. The CDR3 DNA is TGTGCCAGCAGCGTACGGAGCGGGGGGGCTAGCACAGATACGCAGTATTTT. Translation: CASSVRSGGASTDTQYF. The V call is TRBV9, the J call TRBJ2-3; 10 bases map to TRBD2. V lost 1 base and J lost 0; bases outside the gene matches: 5. Germline V gene data show CDR1 as SGDLS and CDR2 as YYNGEE. The length of the CDR3 is 17 residues. Full variable domain (rest looked up from reference TRBV9 and TRBJ2-3): DSGVTQTPKHLITATGQRVTLRCSPRSGDLSVYWYQQSLDQGLQFLIQYYNGEERAKGNILERFSAQQFPDLHSELNLSSLELGDSALYFCASSVRSGGASTDTQYFGPGTRLTVL.

The chain combines TRBV7-2 with TRBJ2-1, with 7 bases identical to TRBD1. CDR3 length: 18 residues. V lost 1 base and J lost 4; bases outside the gene matches: 13. Germline V lookup: CDR1 SGHTA, CDR2 FQGNSA. The CDR3 protein is CASSLGLFRGQKYNEQFF. DNA of the CDR3: TGTGCCAGCAGCTTAGGGTTGTTTCGGGGACAGAAGTACAATGAGCAGTTCTTC. Looking up the rest from reference TRBV7-2 and TRBJ2-1 gives the full variable domain: GAGVSQSPSNKVTEKGKDVELRCDPISGHTALYWYRQSLGQGLEFLIYFQGNSAPDKSGLPSDRFSAERTGGSVSTLTIQRTQQEDSAVYLCASSLGLFRGQKYNEQFFGPGTRLTVL.

V usage is TRBV2 and J usage is TRBJ1-1, with 8 bases lining up with TRBD1. With V trimmed by 0 bases and J by 2 bases, 11 bases remained unmatched. This CDR3 spans 18 amino acids. Germline CDR1 is SNHLY and CDR2 is FYNNEI. This chain's CDR3 is CASSEARDRPSKNTEAFF. CDR3 coding DNA: TGTGCCAGCAGTGAAGCCCGGGACAGGCCTTCAAAAAACACTGAAGCTTTCTTT.

The chain combines TRBV27 with TRBJ1-5; D may be TRBD1 (5 bases). V was shortened by 6 bases and J by 0 bases, with 18 bases between the two germline ends. Germline V CDR1 and CDR2: MNHEY, SMNVEV (reference sequence). This CDR3 spans 17 amino acids. The CDR3 protein is CASSPAGGFYSNQPQHF. The CDR3 DNA sequence: TGTGCCAGCAGCCCCGCCGGGGGGTTCTATAGCAATCAGCCCCAGCATTTT.

This clone was found once. V gene TRBV27 combines with J gene TRBJ1-6, with 12 bases that match TRBD1. V dropped 4 bases and J dropped 7; count of bases not matched to a gene: 17. This CDR3 is built from 20 residues. From germline, CDR1 is MNHEY and CDR2 SMNVEV (reference sequence). The CDR3 here is CASSYAGQPGQGARNSPLHF. CDR3 nucleotide sequence: TGTGCCAGCAGTTATGCGGGACAACCGGGACAGGGGGCACGGAATTCACCCCTCCACTTT.

The chain recombines TRBV10-3 with TRBJ1-2, with 12 bases that match TRBD1. Germline CDR1 ENHRY, CDR2 SYGVKD. J gave up 6 bases and V 8 bases, and 10 bases lay outside the gene matches. The CDR3 has 15 amino acids. Here the CDR3 reads CAIGGQGAVVNGYTF. The CDR3 DNA reads as TGTGCCATCGGGGGACAGGGGGCGGTAGTTAATGGCTACACCTTC.

V gene TRBV7-7 combines with J gene TRBJ2-5, with 15 bases aligning to TRBD2. V lost 5 bases to trimming and J lost 2 bases; unmatched junction nucleotides: 3. Germline V gene lookup returns CDR1 SSHAT and CDR2 FNYEAQ (reference sequence). The CDR3 loop spans 16 amino acids. The CDR3 nucleotides are TGTGCCAGCAGCGTGGGGACTAGCGGGGGGCAAGAGACCCAGTACTTC. Residues: CASSVGTSGGQETQYF.

The chain links TRBV5-4 to TRBJ2-7; D is perhaps TRBD2 (6 bases). Trimming stripped 0 bases from V and 1 base from J, with 14 bases between. Looked up from germline, CDR1 is SGHNT and CDR2 is YYREEE (reference sequence). CDR3 size: 16 residues. The CDR3 DNA is TGTGCCAGCAGCTTGGGTGGGCGGGACCCTTCCTACGAGCAGTACTTC. Its protein is CASSLGGRDPSYEQYF. The whole variable domain, remainder taken from reference TRBV5-4 and TRBJ2-7, is ETGVTQSPTHLIKTRGQQVTLRCSSQSGHNTVSWYQQALGQGPQFIFQYYREEENGRGNFPPRFSGLQFPNYSSELNVNALELDDSALYLCASSLGGRDPSYEQYFGPGTRLTVT.

This chain uses TRBV7-8 with TRBJ1-4, with 11 bases matching TRBD1. Germline loops: CDR1 SGHVS, CDR2 FQNEAQ. The junction had 7 bases not matched to a gene; V was cut back by 3 bases and J by 7 bases. The CDR3 totals 16 residues. CDR3 protein: CASSFLGGTGGEKLFF. CDR3 sequence (DNA): TGTGCCAGCAGCTTTTTAGGGGGGACAGGGGGTGAAAAACTGTTTTTT.

In this sample, this clone turned up a few times. The chain recombines TRBV7-9 with TRBJ2-2; the D is unclear. The ends were cut back, 5 bases at V and 2 bases at J, with 9 bases in the middle. The CDR3 is 14 amino acids. From germline, CDR1 is SEHNR and CDR2 FQNEAQ (reference sequence). CDR3 protein: CASSQDINTGELFF. CDR3 in DNA: TGTGCCAGCAGCCAAGACATTAACACCGGGGAGCTGTTTTTT.

This chain connects TRBV11-2 to TRBJ2-7; D is undetermined. The CDR3 is 15 residues long. V was cut by 0 bases and J by 0 bases, with 9 bases left in between. CDR1 is SGHAT and CDR2 is FQNNGV in the germline V gene. The CDR3, as DNA: TGTGCCAGCAGCTTAGATTTAGTCTTCTCCTACGAGCAGTACTTC. It codes for CASSLDLVFSYEQYF.

There are a few counts of this clone. V and J are TRBV6-1 and TRBJ2-7; a weak D match, TRBD2 (5 bases). Germline CDR1 and CDR2: MNHNS and SASEGT. The CDR3 is made up of 14 amino acids. V was pared by 5 bases and J by 0 bases, with 11 bases between. The CDR3 bases are TGTGCCAGCAGTCACCGGGAAGGCTCCTACGAGCAGTACTTC. It specifies CASSHREGSYEQYF.